A selection of T cell receptor beta chains follows, all from one sample in a study of blood T cell repertoires in COVID-19. The method was immunoSEQ multiplex PCR; TCRdb's version includes in-frame clones alone and lacks a portion of them. In the table there are about 270,000 clones, less than 90% of which are singletons. The specimen was peripheral blood. Receptor source: a woman aged 30 to 39 with COVID-19, enrolled during active disease. Both conserved end residues are part of each CDR3.

v_call,cdr3_aa
TRBV15,CATSRDGGQAILGNTIYF
TRBV4-1,CASSRQARSYEQYF
TRBV29-1,CSVLPGLDYGYTF
TRBV7-9,CASSPTGDYGYTF
TRBV27,CASSRSYRDGYTF
TRBV5-5,CASSSQLYNEKLFF
TRBV9,CASSVSGTASYEQYF
TRBV27,CASSTAAYYNEQFF
TRBV7-2,CASSWASGGTDTQYF
TRBV5-5,CASSLERLAWTNSYEQYF
TRBV29-1,CSVWGGSSYEQYF
TRBV5-4,CASSLAWSSPDTQYF
TRBV7-2,CASSFRDRVGYTF
TRBV7-9,CASSLEGARAFF
TRBV5-6,CASSLAGTGFDGYTF
TRBV6-6,CASVNRGQGRYYEQYF
TRBV3-1/TRBV3-2,CASSLWGLGVNEQFF
TRBV11-2,CASSLERTDYGYTF
TRBV21-1,CASSKDPAGNTIYF
TRBV3-1/TRBV3-2,CASSSGVPSYHEQYF
TRBV3-1/TRBV3-2,CASSPRTSGVFDEQFF
TRBV6-6,CASSYSIGRGSYEQYF
TRBV5-1,CASSDPGQGSYNEQFF
TRBV4-1,CASSQRAGSSNQPQHF
TRBV27,CASSYTGTANEQYF
TRBV27,CASSQFGTEAFF
TRBV3-1/TRBV3-2,CASSPHYTGTRNEQFF
TRBV6-5,CASSLEEGPPGNEQFF
TRBV7-9,CASSLGNRGAKAFF
TRBV13,CASSPRLLRDSSYEQYF
TRBV25-1,CASSMRWGHYGYTF
TRBV28,CASSFRGSPNTEAFF
TRBV11-2,CASSLVRGHSGNTIYF
TRBV12-1,CASSFACGEYQETQYF
TRBV5-1,CASRVGAGPYEQYF
TRBV28,CASSSGTDTQYF
TRBV2,CASSEMSGAANSPLHF
TRBV19,CASRTDIYNEQFF
TRBV3-1/TRBV3-2,CASSHLGGFNYGYTF
TRBV11-3,CASSLDREVTQYF
TRBV5-5,CASSMGAGNYGYTF
TRBV30,CAWIAGDTDTQYF
TRBV29-1,CSALRGMEAFF
TRBV5-4,CASSLDISYNEQFF
TRBV3-1/TRBV3-2,CASSRRPGTGGFWFRNTEAFF
TRBV20-1,CSASLWRGSPTEQFF
TRBV18,CASSEGGGTEAFF
TRBV7-6,CASSQIQIKVAEAFF
TRBV3-1/TRBV3-2,CASSQSGTGNEKLFF
TRBV6-4,CATCLSGGARPGELFF
TRBV18,CASSGQGATGELFF
TRBV27,CASSLSGGGNSPLHF
TRBV28,CASSYGGAGTDTQYF
TRBV5-1,CASSLVGGYEQYF
TRBV4-1,CASSLLGGSTDTQYF
TRBV7-9,CASPGGGASDTQYF
TRBV7-2,CASSRLTTSQETQYF